A selection of T cell receptor beta chains follows, all from one sample in a study of blood T cell repertoires in COVID-19. Produced via immunoSEQ multiplex PCR; TCRdb's table is partial and in-frame only. The sample includes 110,000 or so clones, around 91% of them seen just once. Sequences were obtained from peripheral blood. The receptor source for this set is a man aged 65 to 85 with active or convalescent COVID-19. Each CDR3 is given with its conserved first and last residue. Each record gives: J gene, V gene, clone size, CDR3 length, D gene, CDR3 DNA, CDR3 protein. The D gene is left open where the match is weak. The size of a clone is reported for some rows only, either as once, few or many, or as a class for expanded clones.

TRBJ2-3 | TRBV6-2/TRBV6-3 | NA | 16 | TRBD2 | TGTGCCAGCAGTTACAACACCGGGACTAGTACAGATACGCAGTATTTT | CASSYNTGTSTDTQYF
TRBJ2-3 | TRBV3-1/TRBV3-2 | NA | 17 | NA | TGTGCCAGCAGCCAAGAGCTTGGGGGGGCGAGCACAGATACGCAGTATTTT | CASSQELGGASTDTQYF
TRBJ1-2 | TRBV2 | few | 12 | NA | TGTGCCAGCACCAGAAGTACAGAAGGCTACACCTTC | CASTRSTEGYTF
TRBJ2-2 | TRBV10-1 | few | 12 | NA | TGCGCCAGCAGTCCAGGGTACGGGGAGCTGTTTTTT | CASSPGYGELFF
TRBJ2-1 | TRBV6-6 | NA | 15 | NA | TGTGCCAGCAGTCTAGCAGATAGCTCCTACAATGAGCAGTTCTTC | CASSLADSSYNEQFF
TRBJ2-1 | TRBV5-5 | once | 13 | NA | TGTGCCAGCAGCTTGCCGGGTTACAATGAGCAGTTCTTC | CASSLPGYNEQFF
TRBJ1-3 | TRBV2 | NA | 14 | NA | TGTGCCAGCAGAGCCTCGTTCTCTGGAAACACCATATATTTT | CASRASFSGNTIYF
TRBJ2-3 | TRBV6-5 | NA | 16 | TRBD1 | TGTGCCAGCAGTTACAACCGACAGGGCCTCACAGATACGCAGTATTTT | CASSYNRQGLTDTQYF
TRBJ2-2 | TRBV29-1 | NA | 13 | NA | TGCAGCGCTCTACCTGCGAACACCGGGGAGCTGTTTTTT | CSALPANTGELFF
TRBJ2-1 | TRBV28 | NA | 15 | TRBD1 | TGTGCCAGCAGTCCACCGGGACAGGGGGCCTATGAGCAGTTCTTC | CASSPPGQGAYEQFF
TRBJ2-1 | TRBV2 | NA | 16 | TRBD2 | TGTGCCAGCAGAGATGGACTAGCGGGGAACTACAATGAGCAGTTCTTC | CASRDGLAGNYNEQFF
TRBJ2-5 | TRBV6-5 | NA | 14 | NA | TGTGCCAGCATGGGTACGCGAAGGCGGGAGACCCAGTACTTC | CASMGTRRRETQYF
TRBJ2-3 | TRBV6-4 | NA | 14 | NA | TGTGCCAGCAGTGCAGGGGCCGACACAGATACGCAGTATTTT | CASSAGADTDTQYF
TRBJ1-2 | TRBV10-2 | NA | 15 | TRBD1 | TGCGCCAGCAGTACGCAGGGACAGCTGAGCTCGGGCTACACCTTC | CASSTQGQLSSGYTF
TRBJ2-7 | TRBV6-6 | NA | 15 | NA | TGTGCCAGCAGTTATGGACAGACCAATACCTACGAGCAGTACTTC | CASSYGQTNTYEQYF
TRBJ2-3 | TRBV4-1 | NA | 15 | TRBD2 | TGCGCCAGCAGCCGGCTAGCGGGAGGTTCAGATACGCAGTATTTT | CASSRLAGGSDTQYF
TRBJ2-5 | TRBV10-3 | NA | 15 | TRBD2 | TGTGCCATCAGTGAGTCCACTAGCGGACAAGAGACCCAGTACTTC | CAISESTSGQETQYF
TRBJ1-6 | TRBV7-3 | NA | 15 | NA | TGTGCCAGCAGCCTGACAGGCGTGTCCGGGTCACCCCTCCACTTT | CASSLTGVSGSPLHF
TRBJ1-5 | TRBV28 | NA | 15 | TRBD1 | TGTGCCAGCAGACGACAGGGAATTGGCAATCAGCCCCAGCATTTT | CASRRQGIGNQPQHF
TRBJ2-1 | TRBV6-2/TRBV6-3 | NA | 14 | TRBD2 | TGTGCCAGCAGTTTGAGCGGGGGAATAGATGAGCAGTTCTTC | CASSLSGGIDEQFF
TRBJ2-3 | TRBV2 | NA | 15 | NA | TGTGCCAGCAGTCCCAGGGCCCCTTTCACAGATACGCAGTATTTT | CASSPRAPFTDTQYF
TRBJ2-3 | TRBV28 | few | 14 | NA | TGTGCCAGCAGTTCAGGGCAGCGCACAGATACGCAGTATTTT | CASSSGQRTDTQYF
TRBJ1-2 | TRBV30 | NA | 14 | TRBD1 | TGTGCCTGCCAGGGTAAGGGGGCAGACTATGGCTACACCTTC | CACQGKGADYGYTF
TRBJ2-3 | TRBV7-9 | NA | 15 | NA | TGTGCCAGCAGCGCGACGACAGCCCTCACAGATACGCAGTATTTT | CASSATTALTDTQYF
TRBJ1-2 | TRBV19 | NA | 18 | NA | TGTGCCAGTATCAACCCCAGCAGGGGCGAACGAAATAACTATGGCTACACCTTC | CASINPSRGERNNYGYTF
TRBJ2-7 | TRBV19 | once | 14 | TRBD2 | TGTGCCACATCCGCGGGGCGGGAGTCATACGAGCAGTACTTC | CATSAGRESYEQYF
TRBJ2-7 | TRBV3-1/TRBV3-2 | NA | 12 | NA | TGTGCCAGCAGCCAATTGCAGTACGAGCAGTACTTC | CASSQLQYEQYF
TRBJ1-2 | TRBV10-3 | NA | 16 | TRBD1 | TGTGCCATCAGTGAGTTATTGCAGGGGGGAAACTATGGCTACACCTTC | CAISELLQGGNYGYTF
TRBJ2-1 | TRBV10-3 | few | 12 | NA | TGTGCCATCAGTGAGTCCAGCAATGAGCAGTTCTTC | CAISESSNEQFF
TRBJ2-7 | TRBV5-1 | NA | 15 | TRBD1 | TGCGCCAGCAGCCCCTGGACAGGAGCTTCCTACGAGCAGTACTTC | CASSPWTGASYEQYF
TRBJ1-5 | TRBV7-2 | NA | 15 | TRBD1 | TGTGCCAGCAGCCTGGGACAGGGGGCCGATCAGCCCCAGCATTTT | CASSLGQGADQPQHF
TRBJ1-1 | TRBV5-5 | NA | 14 | NA | TGTGCCAGCAGGCCGGGACTCCTGAACACTGAAGCTTTCTTT | CASRPGLLNTEAFF
TRBJ2-7 | TRBV7-2 | NA | 15 | TRBD1 | TGTGCCAGCAGCTTAGTCGGGACAGGGATCTACGAGCAGTACTTC | CASSLVGTGIYEQYF
TRBJ2-3 | TRBV7-9 | NA | 19 | TRBD2 | TGTGCCAGCAGCCTCACCGGGACTAGCGGGAGAATCCACACAGATACGCAGTATTTT | CASSLTGTSGRIHTDTQYF
TRBJ2-1 | TRBV3-1/TRBV3-2 | few | 16 | NA | TGTGCCAGCAGCCAAGATCCAGGGTATTCCTACAATGAGCAGTTCTTC | CASSQDPGYSYNEQFF
TRBJ2-4 | TRBV28 | NA | 12 | NA | TGTGCCAGCAACGGAGAGTTGGACATTCAGTACTTC | CASNGELDIQYF
TRBJ1-3 | TRBV28 | NA | 15 | NA | TGTGCCAGCAGGGACAGAACCAACTCTGGAAACACCATATATTTT | CASRDRTNSGNTIYF
TRBJ1-1 | TRBV19 | NA | 16 | NA | TGTGCCAGTAGTCATAGGGGGTGGGCAGGGTCGCCTGAAGCTTTCTTT | CASSHRGWAGSPEAFF
TRBJ2-5 | TRBV28 | NA | 15 | NA | TGTGCCAGCTTAAAACCTTTCCAGGTGCAAGAGACCCAGTACTTC | CASLKPFQVQETQYF
TRBJ2-1 | TRBV3-1/TRBV3-2 | NA | 15 | TRBD2 | TGTGCCAGCAGCCAAGGGCGACTAGCGTCCAATGAGCAGTTCTTC | CASSQGRLASNEQFF
TRBJ1-6 | TRBV27 | NA | 15 | TRBD1 | TGTGCCAGCAGTTTAGGCCCCAACAGGGGTTCACCCCTCCACTTT | CASSLGPNRGSPLHF
TRBJ1-5 | TRBV11-2 | NA | 14 | NA | TGTGCCAGCAGCCCGGACAGTCGGGATCAGCCCCAGCATTTT | CASSPDSRDQPQHF